The 11 T cell receptor beta chains listed next were all sequenced from one sample in a study of shared clonotypes between healthy human individuals. Data came from immunoSEQ multiplex PCR; TCRdb stores just in-frame clones and leaves some out. This table holds 2 million to 2.5 million clones, 90% to 95% found once. Source material: naive CD4+ T cells from PBMCs. Specified subset: CD45RA+ positively selected. Receptors originate from a young man in good health. Some clones in this sample may be carry-over from other donors' samples.

This clone was detected a few times. This sequence joins TRBV28 and TRBJ1-1, with a possible D match to TRBD1 (5 bases). Between the trimmed V and J ends, which lost 5 bases and 1 base, there was a span of 11 bases. The CDR3 contains 14 residues. Germline lookup yields CDR1 MDHEN and CDR2 SYDVKM. CDR3 loop: CASSPHRWNTEAFF. The CDR3 nucleotides read TGTGCCAGCAGTCCTCACAGGTGGAACACTGAAGCTTTCTTT.

The chain combines TRBV28 with TRBJ1-2; TRBD1 matches 8 bases. The CDR3 has 15 amino acids. With V trimmed by 6 bases and J by 2 bases, 8 bases remained unmatched. CDR1 is MDHEN and CDR2 is SYDVKM in the germline V gene. The DNA of the CDR3 is TGTGCCAGCAGGGAGTCAGGGGGCGAAAACTATGGCTACACCTTC. Translation: CASRESGGENYGYTF.

The genes are TRBV9 and TRBJ1-2, with TRBD1 as a possible D gene (6 bases). The CDR3 is made up of 14 amino acids. Germline V gene lookup returns CDR1 SGDLS and CDR2 YYNGEE. The ends were cut back, 2 bases at V and 6 bases at J, with 14 bases in the middle. This CDR3 reads CASSVQLKGDGYTF. The DNA of the CDR3 is TGTGCCAGCAGCGTGCAACTCAAGGGGGATGGCTACACCTTC.

CDR3 nucleotides: TGCGCCAGCAGCCATCGCCCGTCGCGCGGGAGGGCCGTAGATACGCAGTATTTT. It codes for CASSHRPSRGRAVDTQYF. This chain uses TRBV4-1 with TRBJ2-3, with 9 bases fitting TRBD2. The germline CDR1 and CDR2 sequences are MGHRA and YSYEKL. The CDR3 is made up of 18 amino acids. V trimming: 3 bases; J trimming: 5 bases; junction bases outside the gene matches: 15.

The chain uses TRBV4-1 and TRBJ2-3, with TRBD2 matching over 8 bases. The CDR3 is 16 amino acids. V lost 5 bases and J lost 6; bases outside the gene matches: 13. The V gene's germline CDR1 is MGHRA and CDR2 YSYEKL. CDR3 protein: CASSFRTREGLDTQYF. CDR3 nucleotide sequence: TGCGCCAGCAGCTTCCGGACACGGGAGGGCTTGGATACGCAGTATTTT.

The genes are TRBV5-6 and TRBJ2-1, with D tentatively TRBD2 (5 bases). This CDR3 is 15 amino acids long. CDR1 is SGHDT and CDR2 is YYEEEE in the germline V gene. Trimming took off 4 bases at V and 3 bases at J, with 14 bases between the two ends. This chain's CDR3 is CASSRETTRYNEQFF. As DNA, the CDR3 is TGTGCCAGCAGCCGGGAAACAACTCGCTACAATGAGCAGTTCTTC.

CDR3 nucleotide sequence: TGTGCCAGCACCCCTTGGGGGGAAGAGACCCAGTACTTC. Its translation: CASTPWGEETQYF. V gene TRBV5-4 combines with J gene TRBJ2-5, with D perhaps TRBD2 (6 bases). Trimming pared 6 bases from V and 3 bases from J, leaving 12 bases between. The length of the CDR3 is 13 residues. Germline assignment: CDR1 SGHNT and CDR2 YYREEE (reference sequence).

Of note for this clone: Other DNA sequences in this sample translate to the same CDR3. V usage is TRBV5-1 and J usage is TRBJ2-1; no reliable D call. Germline loops: CDR1 SGHRS, CDR2 YFSETQ. The V end lost 4 bases, the J end lost 5 bases, and 10 bases lay between the germline ends. CDR3 length equals 13 residues. As DNA, the CDR3 is TGCGCCAGCAGCCCAGTCGGAAACAATGAGCAGTTCTTC. It yields the protein CASSPVGNNEQFF.

The rearrangement links TRBV4-3 to TRBJ2-2; D might be TRBD1 or TRBD2, each matching 5 bases. From germline, CDR1 is LGHNA and CDR2 YSLEER. Trimming shortened V by 0 bases and J by 7 bases, and 18 bases separated the two germline ends. CDR3 length: 17 amino acids. The CDR3: CASSQDTRRWGGGELFF. The CDR3 coding sequence is TGCGCCAGCAGCCAAGATACTAGGCGGTGGGGCGGCGGGGAGCTGTTTTTT.

The rearrangement uses TRBV7-2 and TRBJ2-6; D ambiguous. Germline V lookup: CDR1 SGHTA, CDR2 FQGNSA. The CDR3 has 15 residues. Trimming removed 3 bases from V and 4 bases from J, with 10 bases in between. CDR3 nucleotides: TGTGCCAGCAGCTTCCGGTTAGGAGGGGCCAACGTCCTGACTTTC. Translation: CASSFRLGGANVLTF.

This chain's CDR3 is CARTPSRTDMNTEAFF. The CDR3, as DNA: TGTGCCAGAACACCTAGCAGGACCGATATGAACACTGAAGCTTTCTTT. The chain links TRBV30 to TRBJ1-1, with D unresolved. The germline V gene has CDR1 GTSNPN and CDR2 SVGIG (reference sequence). The CDR3 has 16 residues. V lost 8 bases and J lost 0, with 22 bases in between.